This is a list of T cell receptor beta chains from one sample in a study of regulatory T cells in long-lasting Graves disease. TCRdb itself ran the multiplex PCR reads through MiXCR, one entry per CDR3 protein. The sample includes a few hundred thousand distinct CDR3 sequences, 22% of them seen just once. Specimen: peripheral blood mononuclear cells (PBMCs), collected when the disease was refractory, from a patient treated with antithyroid drugs. The receptors originated from a female donor with Graves disease. The CDR3 runs from the conserved cysteine through the conserved F or W. D genes are given only for firm matches. Clone size is not always given. Where it is, it says once, few, many or a class for expanded clones.

many,TRBJ2-2,12,TRBV19,NA,TGTGCCACCAAGCCCGGGGGCGGGGAGCTGTTTTTT,CATKPGGGELFF
few,TRBJ2-7,13,TRBV27,NA,TGTGCCAGCAGTTTATTTTATCCCAACGAGCAGTACTTC,CASSLFYPNEQYF
many,TRBJ2-5,13,TRBV9,NA,TGTGCCAGCAGAAGGGGACCTGGGGGGACCCAGTACTTC,CASRRGPGGTQYF
NA,TRBJ2-5,13,TRBV24-1,NA,TGTGCCACCAGCGCCGTAATGATGGAGACCCAGTACTTC,CATSAVMMETQYF
few,TRBJ2-7,15,TRBV7-9,TRBD2,TGTGCCAGCAGCGTTAGCGGGGGATACGTCCACGAGCAGTACTTC,CASSVSGGYVHEQYF
many,TRBJ2-4,20,TRBV7-2,TRBD1,TGTGCCAGCAGCCGGTCAACGGGACAGGGGAGTATACTAGCCAAAAACATTCAGTACTTC,CASSRSTGQGSILAKNIQYF
many,TRBJ1-1,16,TRBV29-1,NA,TGCAGCGTTGCCCGATTCGGCGGGGGCTCAGGCACTGAAGCTTTCTTT,CSVARFGGGSGTEAFF
NA,TRBJ2-7,14,TRBV5-1,NA,TGCGCCAGCAGCTTGGTGGGCAGAGGCTACGAGCAGTACTTC,CASSLVGRGYEQYF
NA,TRBJ2-5,13,TRBV2,NA,TGTGCCAGCGGTGCAGGGCCCGGGGGGACCCAGTACTTC,CASGAGPGGTQYF
few,TRBJ2-5,15,TRBV29-1,TRBD2,TGCAGCGTGTTAGATACTAGCGGGAGGAGGGAGACCCAGTACTTC,CSVLDTSGRRETQYF
many,TRBJ2-7,12,TRBV28,NA,TGTGCCAGCGGAACTACCGGATACGAGCAGTACTTC,CASGTTGYEQYF
many,TRBJ2-5,14,TRBV3-1,NA,TGTGCCAGCAGCCAACAGGACTACCAAGAGACCCAGTACTTC,CASSQQDYQETQYF
many,TRBJ2-5,15,TRBV9,TRBD1,TGTGCCAGCAGTTCCCTAGCAGGGGGACGAGAGACCCAGTACTTC,CASSSLAGGRETQYF
few,TRBJ1-5,15,TRBV20-1,TRBD1,TGCAGTCTCATCCCGAGACAGGGTGGCAATCAGCCCCAGCATTTT,CSLIPRQGGNQPQHF
NA,TRBJ2-5,16,TRBV7-9,NA,TGTGCCAGCAGCTTAGGCCACAAGACAGCACAAGAGACCCAGTACTTC,CASSLGHKTAQETQYF
many,TRBJ1-3,14,TRBV27,TRBD1,TGTGCCAGCAGGCGACAGGGCTCTGGAAACACCATATATTTT,CASRRQGSGNTIYF
NA,TRBJ2-5,10,TRBV7-2,NA,TGTGCCAGCAGCGGGGGGACCCAGTACTTC,CASSGGTQYF
NA,TRBJ2-1,13,TRBV6-1,NA,TGTGCCAGCAGTGAGGCCTCCTACAATGAGCAGTTCTTC,CASSEASYNEQFF
few,TRBJ2-7,13,TRBV5-1,NA,TGCGCCAGCAGCTTGGCCGGGAAATCCGAGCAGTACTTC,CASSLAGKSEQYF
many,TRBJ1-5,13,TRBV28,TRBD1,TGTGCCAGCAGTTCCGACAGGGCTCAGCCCCAGCATTTT,CASSSDRAQPQHF
many,TRBJ2-7,14,TRBV5-8,TRBD2,TGTGCCAGCAGCTTGCCGGGACTAGACTACGAGCAGTACTTC,CASSLPGLDYEQYF
few,TRBJ1-1,14,TRBV20-1,NA,TGCAGTGCTAGACACCCTCAAGGGGGGCCTGAAGCTTTCTTT,CSARHPQGGPEAFF
NA,TRBJ1-4,14,TRBV6-1,TRBD1,TGTGCCAGCAGTGCGGGACAGGGAAGTGAAAAACTGTTTTTT,CASSAGQGSEKLFF
many,TRBJ1-1,14,TRBV12-3/TRBV12-4,NA,TGTGCCAGCAGTTTAGGTGAAGGGAACACTGAAGCTTTCTTT,CASSLGEGNTEAFF
many,TRBJ1-1,15,TRBV20-1,NA,TGCAGTGCTAGAGATGTGTGGGCTGGACGGGATGAAGCTTTCTTT,CSARDVWAGRDEAFF
many,TRBJ2-5,12,TRBV20-1,TRBD1,TGCAGTGCTACAGGACAGGGAGAGACCCAGTACTTC,CSATGQGETQYF
NA,TRBJ1-2,16,TRBV4-2,NA,TGTGCCAGCAGCCAAGATGGGGGGAGGGCTTTCTATGGCTACACCTTC,CASSQDGGRAFYGYTF
many,TRBJ1-2,16,TRBV5-1,TRBD1,TGCGCCAGCAGCCAGACCGGGACAGGAGACAACTATGGCTACACCTTC,CASSQTGTGDNYGYTF
many,TRBJ2-5,14,TRBV2,NA,TGTGCCAGCAGTGAAACATGGGCCCAAGAGACCCAGTACTTC,CASSETWAQETQYF
many,TRBJ1-1,12,TRBV18,NA,TGTGCCAGCTCACCGCGGCTAAAAGAAGCTTTCTTT,CASSPRLKEAFF
NA,TRBJ1-4,16,TRBV4-2,NA,TGTGCCAGCAGCCCGTCTGACATACCGGATAATGAAAAACTGTTTTTT,CASSPSDIPDNEKLFF
few,TRBJ1-2,19,TRBV6-1,NA,TGTGCCAGCAGTGAAGCGTTATTCGGGGTAGAACAGACTAACTATGGCTACACCTTC,CASSEALFGVEQTNYGYTF
many,TRBJ2-1,16,TRBV6-2/TRBV6-3,TRBD2,TGTGCCAGCAGTTCACGAGGGACTAGCGGGAGTATTGAGCAGTTCTTC,CASSSRGTSGSIEQFF
few,TRBJ2-2,15,TRBV19,NA,TGTGCCAGTAGTCCTTCTCCAGGGGCCACCGGGGAGCTGTTTTTT,CASSPSPGATGELFF
many,TRBJ2-5,15,TRBV7-9,NA,TGTGCCAGCATCCGCCAGGGTCCATCGGAAGAGACCCAGTACTTC,CASIRQGPSEETQYF
many,TRBJ2-7,14,TRBV2,TRBD1,TGTGCCAGCAGACGACAGGGGACCACCTACGAGCAGTACTTC,CASRRQGTTYEQYF
many,TRBJ2-7,16,TRBV28,TRBD1,TGTGCCAGCAGTGCGCCCCTCGGGACAGGGGCCTACGAGCAGTACTTC,CASSAPLGTGAYEQYF
many,TRBJ2-5,18,TRBV29-1,TRBD1,TGCAGCGTTGGTCTCGAGGACAGGGGGCGTTTTCGGTCAGAGACCCAGTACTTC,CSVGLEDRGRFRSETQYF
NA,TRBJ2-1,13,TRBV11-1,TRBD2,TGTGCCAGCAGACTAGCGGGAGGAAGGGAGCAGTTCTTC,CASRLAGGREQFF
few,TRBJ1-4,13,TRBV5-4,TRBD1,TGTGCCAGCACGGGACAGGGAAGTGAAAAACTGTTTTTT,CASTGQGSEKLFF
NA,TRBJ1-4,13,TRBV29-1,NA,TGCAGCGTTGGGGGAGCAACTAATGAAAAACTGTTTTTT,CSVGGATNEKLFF
few,TRBJ2-5,19,TRBV5-1,TRBD2,TGCGCCAGCATACGAGGGGACCGGGTAGCGGGAGGGTCACAAGAGACCCAGTACTTC,CASIRGDRVAGGSQETQYF
many,TRBJ2-7,13,TRBV20-1,NA,TGCAGTACTAGGGGCTTGACCGTCTACGAGCAGTACTTC,CSTRGLTVYEQYF
few,TRBJ2-4,14,TRBV6-2/TRBV6-3,NA,TGTGCCAGCAGTTCCCGGGCCGCGGGAAACATTCAGTACTTC,CASSSRAAGNIQYF
many,TRBJ2-5,14,TRBV12-3/TRBV12-4,NA,TGTGCCAGCAGCTTCTTTCAGGGGAAGAGAACCCAGTACTTC,CASSFFQGKRTQYF
few,TRBJ1-5,17,TRBV19,TRBD1,TGTGCCAGTAGCACCGTTAGGGGACAGAGAGGAGATCAGCCCCAGCATTTT,CASSTVRGQRGDQPQHF
NA,TRBJ2-3,15,TRBV28,TRBD2,TGTGCCAGCTTCGGCGGGAGGTTCGGCACAGATACGCAGTATTTT,CASFGGRFGTDTQYF
NA,TRBJ2-7,8,TRBV10-1,NA,TGCGCCAGCAGTGTTAAGTACTTC,CASSVKYF
few,TRBJ2-7,13,TRBV5-1,NA,TGCGCCAGCAGCTTGGCGTGGAGCCACGAGCAGTACTTC,CASSLAWSHEQYF
many,TRBJ1-5,17,TRBV20-1,NA,TGCAGTGCTAGAGATTCAGCAGGGACTCCCCTAAATCAGCCCCAGCATTTT,CSARDSAGTPLNQPQHF
once,TRBJ2-7,12,TRBV20-1,NA,TGCAGTGCTTGGGACCGTTCCTACGAGCAGTACTTC,CSAWDRSYEQYF